One sample yielded the 31 T cell receptor beta chains listed below, sequenced in a study of CD8 T cells in ankylosing spondylitis. Via MiXCR, TCRdb re-called the 5' RACE reads, giving one row per CDR3 protein. In the table there are around 220,000 distinct CDR3 sequences, about 10% of which are singletons. Sequencing was carried out using blood, either unsorted or a sorted T cell fraction (not recorded which). The receptors were gathered from a male donor with ankylosing spondylitis or in good health (not recorded which).

The chain recombines TRBV2 with TRBJ1-1; D possibly corresponds to TRBD1 (5 bases). Germline V CDR1 and CDR2: SNHLY, FYNNEI. The V end was cut by 6 bases, the J end by 4 bases, with 18 bases between. CDR3 size: 15 residues. The CDR3 reads CASREQRAGVTEAFF. The CDR3 DNA reads TGTGCCAGCAGGGAACAACGAGCGGGGGTCACTGAAGCTTTCTTT.

The chain couples TRBV30 to TRBJ1-5; a possible D gene is TRBD1 (5 bases). The CDR3 contains 13 residues. V lost 4 bases, J lost 8 bases, and 15 bases lay in between. Germline assignment: CDR1 GTSNPN and CDR2 SVGIG (reference sequence). CDR3 DNA sequence: TGTGCCTGGACCACGAGGGGAAAGGAGCCCCAGCATTTT. Translating gives CAWTTRGKEPQHF. Based on the CDR3 plus reference TRBV30 and TRBJ1-5, the full variable domain is SQTIHQWPATLVQPVGSPLSLECTVEGTSNPNLYWYRQAAGRGLQLLFYSVGIGQISSEVPQNLSASRPQDRQFILSSKKLLLSDSGFYLCAWTTRGKEPQHFGDGTRLSIL.

This clonotype has only a few counts. The chain joins TRBV10-3 to TRBJ2-5; no clear D. The CDR3 spans 11 residues. Germline V gives CDR1 ENHRY, CDR2 SYGVKD. Deletions cut 4 bases from V and 5 bases from J, with 5 bases between. The CDR3 nucleotides are TGTGCCATCAGTGGGGGTGAGACCCAGTACTTC. Amino acid sequence: CAISGGETQYF.

This clonotype was seen ten or more times. The chain recombines TRBV20-1 with TRBJ1-5, with D unclear. With 3 bases removed from V and 5 bases from J, the gap between germline ends came to 8 bases. Germline CDR1 and CDR2: DFQATT and SNEGSKA (reference sequence). This CDR3 has 12 amino acids. CDR3 protein: CSASPGYQPQHF. The CDR3 nucleotides read TGCAGTGCTAGCCCCGGATATCAGCCCCAGCATTTT.

This clonotype was recorded at least ten times. The rearrangement links TRBV7-9 to TRBJ1-2; D gene ambiguous. The ends were cut back, 5 bases at V and 5 bases at J, with 9 bases in the middle. The CDR3 has 12 amino acids. Germline assignment: CDR1 SEHNR and CDR2 FQNEAQ (reference sequence). DNA of the CDR3: TGTGCCAGCAGCCCTCCGGGGTATGGCTACACCTTC. Protein: CASSPPGYGYTF. Full variable domain (outside the CDR3, taken from reference TRBV7-9 and TRBJ1-2): DTGVSQNPRHKITKRGQNVTFRCDPISEHNRLYWYRQTLGQGPEFLTYFQNEAQLEKSRLLSDRFSAERPKGSFSTLEIQRTEQGDSAMYLCASSPPGYGYTFGSGTRLTVV.

This clonotype was detected ten times or more. The chain recombines TRBV12-3 or TRBV12-4 with TRBJ1-2; unclear D gene. The CDR3 extends over 13 amino acids. V lost 3 bases and J lost 10, with 15 bases in between. This CDR3 reads CASSFGPALYYTF. The CDR3 coding sequence is TGTGCCAGCAGTTTTGGGCCGGCCTTGTACTACACCTTC.

This clonotype was found many times. The rearrangement uses TRBV12-3 or TRBV12-4 and TRBJ1-6; D is unresolved. This CDR3 is 15 amino acids long. The V and J ends lost 3 bases and 3 bases respectively, with 9 bases between them. The CDR3 sequence: CASSFEPNYNSPLHF. CDR3 in DNA: TGTGCCAGCAGTTTTGAGCCGAACTATAATTCACCCCTCCACTTT.

This clonotype was observed a few times. The chain links TRBV5-1 to TRBJ2-7, with 7 bases that match TRBD1. Germline CDR1 and CDR2: SGHRS and YFSETQ. The length of the CDR3 is 14 residues. J was trimmed by 2 bases and V by 3 bases; bases with no gene match: 5. The CDR3 coding sequence is TGCGCCAGCAGCTACGGACAGGCCACCTACGAGCAGTACTTC. Amino acids: CASSYGQATYEQYF.

This clonotype was recorded many times. V and J are TRBV11-2 and TRBJ2-1, with D possibly being TRBD1 (6 bases). Between the trimmed V and J ends, which lost 5 bases and 4 bases, there was a span of 15 bases. From germline, CDR1 is SGHAT and CDR2 FQNNGV. This CDR3 contains 15 residues. This CDR3 is CASSTTGQGYNEQFF. The CDR3 nucleotides are TGTGCCAGCAGCACTACAGGGCAGGGGTACAATGAGCAGTTCTTC.

This clonotype was counted only a few times. This chain connects TRBV12-3 or TRBV12-4 to TRBJ2-3; the D gene is possibly TRBD1 (6 bases). The length of the CDR3 is 19 residues. Trimming pared 1 base from V and 0 bases from J, leaving 20 bases between. The CDR3 sequence: CASSLGERGYFTSTDTQYF. The CDR3 DNA sequence: TGTGCCAGCAGTTTAGGGGAAAGGGGGTACTTCACTAGCACAGATACGCAGTATTTT.

This clonotype was counted ten times or more. This chain joins TRBV20-1 and TRBJ2-3; 12 nucleotides agree with TRBD2. Germline V gene data show CDR1 as DFQATT and CDR2 as SNEGSKA (reference sequence). The CDR3 extends over 13 amino acids. V lost 2 bases and J lost 9; bases outside the gene matches: 3. CDR3 sequence: CSARRTSGVTQYF. CDR3 nucleotide sequence: TGCAGTGCTAGAAGGACTAGCGGGGTGACGCAGTATTTT.

V usage is TRBV7-3 and J usage is TRBJ2-2; D unresolved. This CDR3 has 14 amino acids. CDR1 is SGHTA and CDR2 is FQGTGA in the germline V gene. The ends were cut back, 0 bases at V and 1 base at J, with 3 bases in the middle. The CDR3 nucleotides read TGTGCCAGCAGCTTAACCAGGAACACCGGGGAGCTGTTTTTT. Protein sequence: CASSLTRNTGELFF.

This clonotype was seen at least ten times. This chain connects TRBV6-7 to TRBJ2-5; perhaps TRBD2 as D (6 bases). TRBV6-7 is an ORF, and what it does is uncertain. Trimming pared 8 bases from V and 1 base from J, leaving 17 bases between. The CDR3 consists of 15 residues. The CDR3 coding sequence is TGTGCCAGCGGTCGGATGGACGGGAGCCAAGAGACCCAGTACTTC. Amino acid sequence: CASGRMDGSQETQYF.

The rearrangement links TRBV2 to TRBJ2-3; the match to TRBD2 covers 7 bases. The germline V gene encodes CDR1 SNHLY and CDR2 FYNNEI. This CDR3 contains 12 residues. V dropped 8 bases and J dropped 4; count of bases not matched to a gene: 3. The CDR3 DNA follows: TGTGCCAGCGGGGGGGACTCAGATACGCAGTATTTT. Its translation: CASGGDSDTQYF.

The rearrangement links TRBV5-1 to TRBJ2-7; 8 bases map to TRBD1. Trimming took 4 bases from V and 2 from J; bases not matched to a gene: 8. Germline loops: CDR1 SGHRS, CDR2 YFSETQ. The CDR3 extends over 15 amino acids. This chain's CDR3 is CASSAAGTGPYEQYF. The CDR3 region has the DNA TGCGCCAGCAGCGCCGCCGGGACAGGCCCCTACGAGCAGTACTTC.

The sample holds many counts of this clonotype. The V call is TRBV20-1, the J call TRBJ1-2, with TRBD1 matching 9 bases. Germline V gene sequence: CDR1 DFQATT, CDR2 SNEGSKA (reference sequence). The CDR3 is 14 residues long. Germline trimming cut 6 bases from V and 4 bases from J; bases unmatched to any gene: 9. For the CDR3, the DNA is TGCAGTGCGGATCGACAGGGGGAGGCCTATGGCTACACCTTC. Its translation: CSADRQGEAYGYTF.

J is TRBJ2-6 and V is TRBV5-1; D is uncertain. The CDR3 runs 16 residues. In germline, CDR1 is SGHRS, CDR2 YFSETQ. V gave up 4 bases and J gave up 0 bases, with 11 bases separating them. In DNA form, the CDR3 reads TGCGCCAGCAGCCATACCTGGATCTCTGGGGCCAACGTCCTGACTTTC. Translated, it gives CASSHTWISGANVLTF. Using reference TRBV5-1 and TRBJ2-6 for the parts outside the CDR3, the full variable domain is KAGVTQTPRYLIKTRGQQVTLSCSPISGHRSVSWYQQTPGQGLQFLFEYFSETQRNKGNFPGRFSGRQFSNSRSEMNVSTLELGDSALYLCASSHTWISGANVLTFGAGSRLTVL.

The rearrangement joins TRBV5-1 to TRBJ1-1; D is perhaps TRBD1 (5 bases). Germline-derived CDR1 and CDR2 are SGHRS and YFSETQ. The V gene lost 1 base and the J gene lost 4 bases, with 14 bases spanning the gap. The CDR3 spans 15 residues. CDR3 residues: CASSLYGGGSTEAFF. CDR3 bases: TGCGCCAGCAGCTTGTATGGGGGGGGGAGCACTGAAGCTTTCTTT.

In this sample, this clonotype turned up many times. The CDR3: CSGTLPGRYEQYF. The CDR3 DNA follows: TGCAGTGGTACCCTTCCGGGTCGCTACGAGCAGTACTTC. V usage is TRBV20-1 and J usage is TRBJ2-7, with D unclear. V was pared by 7 bases and J by 3 bases, with 16 bases between. Per germline, CDR1 DFQATT and CDR2 SNEGSKA (reference sequence). The CDR3 contains 13 residues.

The chain employs TRBV5-6 and TRBJ2-2, with TRBD1 identical over 10 bases. V lost 0 bases to trimming and J lost 3 bases; unmatched junction nucleotides: 2. Germline CDR1 SGHDT, CDR2 YYEEEE. The CDR3 spans 16 residues. The CDR3 sequence: CASSLGDRGYTGELFF. The CDR3 region has the DNA TGTGCCAGCAGCTTGGGGGACAGGGGATACACCGGGGAGCTGTTTTTT.

Many counts were recorded for this clonotype. The chain carries TRBV3-1 and TRBJ1-1, with 9 nucleotides matching TRBD1. Germline lookup yields CDR1 LGHDT and CDR2 YNNKEL (reference sequence). This CDR3 comprises 17 residues. V lost 4 bases to trimming and J lost 0 bases; unmatched junction nucleotides: 9. For the CDR3, the DNA is TGTGCCAGCAGCCTACAGGGGGCGATGGGGGTGAACACTGAAGCTTTCTTT. Amino acid sequence: CASSLQGAMGVNTEAFF.

The V and J genes are TRBV7-6 and TRBJ2-7; no firm D call. The V end was cut by 5 bases, the J end by 2 bases, with 13 bases between. This CDR3 spans 14 amino acids. Germline-derived CDR1 and CDR2 are SGHVS and FNYEAQ. This CDR3 is CASSPHPTTYEQYF. CDR3 bases: TGTGCCAGCAGCCCCCACCCCACCACCTACGAGCAGTACTTC.

This clonotype appeared many times. The CDR3 spells CASSLESGGRYEQYF. The CDR3 DNA reads as TGCGCCAGCAGCTTGGAGTCAGGGGGCCGCTACGAGCAGTACTTC. The J gene is TRBJ2-7, the V gene TRBV5-1; TRBD1 matches at 8 bases. Trimming cost V 0 bases and J 3 bases; bases outside gene matches: 5. The CDR3 is 15 amino acids. The germline CDR1 and CDR2 sequences are SGHRS and YFSETQ.

This clonotype was seen more than once but under ten times. This rearrangement joins TRBV11-2 to TRBJ2-7; D is unresolved. Germline assignment: CDR1 SGHAT and CDR2 FQNNGV. The CDR3 has 12 residues. V dropped 6 bases and J dropped 2 bases, with 8 bases sitting between them. CDR3 nucleotides: TGTGCCAGCAGGGCCCAGGCCTACGAGCAGTACTTC. Protein product: CASRAQAYEQYF. The whole variable domain, remainder taken from reference TRBV11-2 and TRBJ2-7, is EAGVAQSPRYKIIEKRQSVAFWCNPISGHATLYWYQQILGQGPKLLIQFQNNGVVDDSQLPKDRFSAERLKGVDSTLKIQPAKLEDSAVYLCASRAQAYEQYFGPGTRLTVT.

This clonotype was observed a few times. V usage is TRBV5-6 and J usage is TRBJ2-1; no reliable D call. V lost 0 bases and J 4 bases, leaving 8 bases between the germline ends. This CDR3 is built from 14 residues. Germline V gene sequence: CDR1 SGHDT, CDR2 YYEEEE. The CDR3 sequence: CASSLETLYNEQFF. The CDR3 region has the DNA TGTGCCAGCAGCTTGGAAACACTATACAATGAGCAGTTCTTC.

A note on this clonotype: This may come from a read error, since a much larger clone is one base off. The J gene is TRBJ2-3, the V gene TRBV20-1; D gene unclear. Looked up from germline, CDR1 is DFQATT and CDR2 is SNEGSKA (reference sequence). The CDR3 loop spans 14 amino acids. As DNA, the CDR3 is TGCTGTGCTAGAGATGTTGGGAGCACAGATACGCAGTATTTT. Translated, it gives CCARDVGSTDTQYF.

The rearrangement joins TRBV7-2 to TRBJ1-1, with unresolved D. Germline V gives CDR1 SGHTA, CDR2 FQGNSA. This CDR3 has 12 residues. Trimming cost V 7 bases and J 1 base, with 7 bases left between them. CDR3 sequence reads: CASKVTNTEAFF. The CDR3 bases are TGTGCCAGCAAAGTCACGAACACTGAAGCTTTCTTT. The variable domain in full, completed from reference TRBV7-2 and TRBJ1-1, reads GAGVSQSPSNKVTEKGKDVELRCDPISGHTALYWYRQSLGQGLEFLIYFQGNSAPDKSGLPSDRFSAERTGGSVSTLTIQRTQQEDSAVYLCASKVTNTEAFFGQGTRLTVV.

The CDR3 coding sequence is TGTGCCAGCAGCTTAGGGACAGGGGAGACAGATACGCAGTATTTT. Its protein is CASSLGTGETDTQYF. The chain has TRBV7-3 and TRBJ2-3, with 10 bases aligning to TRBD1. The ends lost 2 bases at V and 3 bases at J; junction bases unmatched: 2. Looked up from germline, CDR1 is SGHTA and CDR2 is FQGTGA. The CDR3 sequence is 15 residues long.

Many counts were recorded for this clonotype. The chain has TRBV5-1 and TRBJ1-1; the match to TRBD1 covers 9 bases. The CDR3 has 15 residues. Trimming removed 4 bases from V and 4 bases from J; junction bases left unmatched: 8. CDR1 SGHRS and CDR2 YFSETQ come from the germline V gene. The CDR3 DNA is TGCGCCAGCAGCACCGGGACAGGGCTGATCACTGAAGCTTTCTTT. It translates to CASSTGTGLITEAFF.

In this sample, this clonotype turned up a few times. V gene TRBV6-5 combines with J gene TRBJ2-4, with D perhaps TRBD1 (5 bases). Trimming pared 4 bases from V and 1 base from J, leaving 11 bases between. This CDR3 has 15 residues. Per the germline V gene, CDR1 is MNHEY and CDR2 is SVGAGI. The CDR3 coding sequence is TGTGCCAGCAGTTCAGGGTTCTTGGCCAAAAACATTCAGTACTTC. Its translation is CASSSGFLAKNIQYF.

This clonotype was observed at least ten times. The chain recombines TRBV29-1 with TRBJ2-7; TRBD1 matches at 8 bases. Germline lookup yields CDR1 SQVTM and CDR2 ANQGSEA. This CDR3 region has 12 residues. With 8 bases clipped from V and 4 bases from J, the junction kept 7 bases outside the gene matches. The CDR3 sequence is CSILGQGYEQYF. In nucleotides, the CDR3 is TGCAGCATCCTCGGACAGGGATACGAGCAGTACTTC.